Presented here are 30 T cell receptor beta chains from one specimen sequenced in a study of Graves' ophthalmopathy and Graves' hyperthyroidism. TCR beta CDR3 regions were amplified from RNA transcripts. HTBI primers were used in a first-round RT-PCR, which preceded a second-round multiplex PCR. Each CDR3 protein gets one entry after TCRdb re-called the multiplex PCR reads with MiXCR. This repertoire shows about 1.1 million distinct CDR3 sequences, 35% to 40% found once; its top ten account for around 10%. The material sequenced was peripheral blood or thyroid tissue (not recorded which). The receptors come from an adult man with Graves' hyperthyroidism.

The genes are TRBV7-9 and TRBJ1-4; D is uncertain. The CDR3 extends over 14 amino acids. V was clipped by 5 bases and J by 3 bases, with 10 bases between them. Germline V CDR1 and CDR2: SEHNR, FQNEAQ (reference sequence). In nucleotides, the CDR3 is TGTGCCAGCAGCCCGGGAGTTGCTAATGAAAAACTGTTTTTT. Its protein product is CASSPGVANEKLFF.

The chain employs TRBV10-3 and TRBJ2-5; perhaps TRBD2 as D (6 bases). The CDR3 is 15 residues long. Between the trimmed V and J ends, which lost 0 bases and 9 bases, there was a span of 17 bases. Per germline, CDR1 ENHRY and CDR2 SYGVKD. For the CDR3, the DNA is TGTGCCATCAGTGAGTCGGCGGGGAGCAATCAGCCCCAGTACTTC. Protein sequence: CAISESAGSNQPQYF.

This clonotype was seen many times. The chain uses TRBV15 and TRBJ1-5, with TRBD1 matching over 12 bases. The CDR3 spans 16 residues. V gave up 1 base and J gave up 3 bases; unmatched junction bases: 1. The V gene's germline CDR1 is LNHNV and CDR2 YYDKDF (reference sequence). In DNA form, the CDR3 reads TGTGCCACCAGCAGAGGGGACAGGGGGCTCAATCAGCCCCAGCATTTT. It yields the protein CATSRGDRGLNQPQHF.

CDR3 in amino acids: CSVRRGRVETQYF. DNA for the CDR3: TGCAGTGTCCGCCGGGGCAGGGTAGAGACCCAGTACTTC. The rearrangement joins TRBV20-1 to TRBJ2-5; D assignment may be TRBD1 or TRBD2 (5 bases each). Germline CDR1 and CDR2: DFQATT and SNEGSKA (reference sequence). Trimming stripped 7 bases from V and 4 bases from J, with 16 bases between. This CDR3 has 13 residues.

The sample holds many counts of this clonotype. The CDR3 DNA follows: TGCAGTGCTAGAGATTTTCGGCAGATTAGCAATCAGCCCCAGCATTTT. Protein: CSARDFRQISNQPQHF. The chain links TRBV20-1 to TRBJ1-5; D gene uncertain. V was cut by 0 bases and J by 0 bases, with 12 bases left in between. The CDR3 extends over 16 amino acids. Germline values: CDR1 DFQATT, CDR2 SNEGSKA (reference sequence).

This clonotype appeared many times. The CDR3 here is CATSGIREIQETQYF. Written as DNA, the CDR3 is TGTGCCACCAGCGGGATCCGGGAGATACAAGAGACCCAGTACTTC. The chain carries TRBV15 and TRBJ2-5, with D possibly TRBD2 on 6 matching bases. V was trimmed by 5 bases and J by 2 bases, leaving 15 bases between them. CDR3 size: 15 residues. Per germline, CDR1 LNHNV and CDR2 YYDKDF (reference sequence).

This clonotype showed up many times. This chain connects TRBV20-1 to TRBJ2-2; unclear D gene. The V gene lost 3 bases and the J gene lost 5 bases, with 13 bases spanning the gap. Germline CDR1 and CDR2: DFQATT and SNEGSKA (reference sequence). The CDR3 sequence is 14 residues long. CDR3 bases: TGCAGTGCTAGTGTTGGGGTTGGGACCGGGGAGCTGTTTTTT. Encoded protein: CSASVGVGTGELFF.

This chain uses TRBV6-6 with TRBJ1-1, with 7 bases lining up with TRBD1. The germline V gene has CDR1 MNHNY and CDR2 SVGAGI (reference sequence). V lost 8 bases and J lost 8; bases outside the gene matches: 11. The CDR3 has 13 residues. The CDR3: CASGPTGAREAFF. DNA of the CDR3: TGTGCCAGCGGCCCCACAGGGGCTCGAGAAGCTTTCTTT.

The rearrangement uses TRBV27 and TRBJ2-7; 9 bases align to TRBD2. Germline V gives CDR1 MNHEY, CDR2 SMNVEV (reference sequence). This CDR3 spans 17 amino acids. V was clipped by 5 bases and J by 2 bases; unmatched bases: 13. The CDR3 bases are TGTGCCAGCAGTCCACCTCCTTTAGCGGGAGCAACCTACGAGCAGTACTTC. Protein product: CASSPPPLAGATYEQYF.

As to this clonotype: A read error may be the cause here, since a much bigger clone is one base away. J is TRBJ1-6 and V is TRBV2; D not resolved. In germline, CDR1 is SNHLY, CDR2 FYNNEI. This CDR3 is 15 amino acids long. The CDR3 region is CASSGMGQANSPPHF. In DNA form, the CDR3 reads TGTGCCAGCAGTGGTATGGGCCAGGCGAATTCACCCCCCCACTTT.

The J gene is TRBJ2-5, the V gene TRBV24-1; D gene unclear. The germline V gene encodes CDR1 KGHDR and CDR2 SFDVKD. This CDR3 has 14 residues. Trimming pared 3 bases from V and 3 bases from J, leaving 10 bases between. The CDR3 nucleotides are TGTGCCACCAGTGATCTTGACCGTGAAGAGACCCAGTACTTC. It codes for CATSDLDREETQYF.

A note on this clonotype: A junction boundary mismatches the germline segment, possibly from a read error. This rearrangement joins TRBV7-9 to TRBJ1-2, with TRBD1 identical over 9 bases. The length of the CDR3 is 17 residues. Germline-derived CDR1 and CDR2 are SEHNR and FQNEAQ (reference sequence). The CDR3 DNA is TGTGCCAGCGGCTTCCCTCGTGGGACAGGGACCAACTATGGCTACACCTTC. Translating it yields CASGFPRGTGTNYGYTF.

In this sample, this clonotype turned up many times. This chain uses TRBV7-8 with TRBJ2-5, with D perhaps matching TRBD1 (6 bases). Looked up from germline, CDR1 is SGHVS and CDR2 is FQNEAQ. CDR3 length: 13 amino acids. V was cut by 5 bases and J by 4 bases, with 11 bases left in between. The CDR3 here is CASSLGTPETQYF. CDR3 nucleotides: TGTGCCAGCAGCCTCGGGACACCAGAGACCCAGTACTTC.

This chain uses TRBV28 with TRBJ1-2, with 7 bases matching TRBD1. V lost 7 bases and J lost 4; bases outside the gene matches: 6. Germline V gene data show CDR1 as MDHEN and CDR2 as SYDVKM. The length of the CDR3 is 13 residues. The chain's CDR3 is CASIDRAVYGYTF. CDR3 in DNA: TGTGCCAGCATAGACAGGGCGGTCTATGGCTACACCTTC.

The sample holds many counts of this clonotype. The genes are TRBV19 and TRBJ2-7; TRBD1 is a possible D gene (5 bases). Deletions cut 9 bases from V and 13 bases from J, with 19 bases between. This CDR3 has 11 residues. The V gene's germline CDR1 is LNHDA and CDR2 SQIVND (reference sequence). In nucleotides, the CDR3 is TGTGCCAGCATAGGTGATCGGACAATTTACTTC. Translated: CASIGDRTIYF.

This clonotype came up many times. Mismatch with germline at one junction end may stem from a read error. The rearrangement links TRBV19 to TRBJ1-1; D is undetermined. The CDR3 has 10 amino acids. Per the germline V gene, CDR1 is LNHDA and CDR2 is SQIVND (reference sequence). The CDR3 DNA reads as TGTGCCAGTAGCGGGCCCGAACACTCTTTT. Encoded protein: CASSGPEHSF. The whole variable domain, filled in from reference TRBV19 and TRBJ1-1, reads DGGITQSPKYLFRKEGQNVTLSCEQNLNHDAMYWYRQDPGQGLRLIYYSQIVNDFQKGDIAEGYSVSREKKESFPLTVTSAQKNPTAFYLCASSGPEHSFGQGTRLTVV.

This clonotype was counted many times. A junction end diverges from the germline sequence, so it may reflect a read error. The chain links TRBV5-1 to TRBJ2-2; D unclear. CDR1 SGHRS and CDR2 YFSETQ come from the germline V gene. This CDR3 region has 11 residues. CDR3 in amino acids: CASSPGGELFF. The CDR3 DNA reads TGTGCCAGCAGCCCGGGCGGGGAGCTGTTTTTT.

The V call is TRBV6-5, the J call TRBJ2-5, with unresolved D. The length of the CDR3 is 13 residues. The germline gives CDR1 MNHEY, CDR2 SVGAGI. V was shortened by 4 bases and J by 4 bases, with 10 bases between the two germline ends. CDR3 in DNA: TGTGCCAGCAGTTTCCGCTGGTCAGAGACCCAGTACTTC. Protein sequence: CASSFRWSETQYF.

This clonotype has more than one count but fewer than ten. The chain recombines TRBV9 with TRBJ2-2; a possible D gene is TRBD2 (7 bases). The CDR3 contains 14 residues. Germline-derived CDR1 and CDR2 are SGDLS and YYNGEE. The V gene lost 4 bases and the J gene lost 7 bases, with 14 bases spanning the gap. Written as DNA, the CDR3 is TGTGCCAGCAGCATAGGGGGGGGCCACGGGGAGCTGTTTTTT. Its protein product is CASSIGGGHGELFF.

V and J are TRBV5-6 and TRBJ1-4, with TRBD1 identical over 8 bases. This CDR3 contains 18 residues. J gave up 7 bases and V 0 bases, and 14 bases lay outside the gene matches. Looked up from germline, CDR1 is SGHDT and CDR2 is YYEEEE. The CDR3 region is CASSLAKGQGWLGEKLFF. The CDR3 nucleotides read TGTGCCAGCAGCTTGGCGAAAGGACAGGGATGGTTGGGTGAAAAACTGTTTTTT. Looking up the rest from reference TRBV5-6 and TRBJ1-4 gives the full variable domain: DAGVTQSPTHLIKTRGQQVTLRCSPKSGHDTVSWYQQALGQGPQFIFQYYEEEERQRGNFPDRFSGHQFPNYSSELNVNALLLGDSALYLCASSLAKGQGWLGEKLFFGSGTQLSVL.

This clonotype was seen only a few times. The J gene is TRBJ1-6, the V gene TRBV19; TRBD1 aligns across 7 bases. The junction had 16 bases not matched to a gene; V was cut back by 7 bases and J by 13 bases. There are 15 residues in the CDR3. Germline V gene data show CDR1 as LNHDA and CDR2 as SQIVND (reference sequence). CDR3 nucleotides: TGTGCCAGTACTCCATCCGGGACAGCAAATCAGCCCCTCCACTTT. Translating gives CASTPSGTANQPLHF.

The genes are TRBV7-2 and TRBJ2-5; 7 nucleotides line up with TRBD2. Germline loops: CDR1 SGHTA, CDR2 FQGNSA. Trimming cost V 5 bases and J 1 base; bases outside gene matches: 10. This CDR3 comprises 16 residues. The CDR3 DNA sequence: TGTGCCAGCAGCCAAGGCCAGCGGGGAGCCCAAGAGACCCAGTACTTC. Protein product: CASSQGQRGAQETQYF.

This rearrangement joins TRBV7-2 to TRBJ1-2; D call uncertain. Per the germline V gene, CDR1 is SGHTA and CDR2 is FQGNSA. CDR3 length equals 12 residues. The V and J ends lost 5 bases and 6 bases respectively, with 10 bases between them. The CDR3 loop is CASSPLRHGYTF. The CDR3 DNA follows: TGTGCCAGCAGCCCACTGCGCCATGGCTACACCTTC.

This clonotype was picked up a small number of times. The CDR3 region has the DNA TGTGCCAGCAGCTTACGCCCGACTAGCGGGAGAGCCGGGGAGCTGTTTTTT. It codes for CASSLRPTSGRAGELFF. This chain joins TRBV7-3 and TRBJ2-2; 12 nucleotides line up with TRBD2. The CDR3 is made up of 17 amino acids. Looked up from germline, CDR1 is SGHTA and CDR2 is FQGTGA. V shed 2 bases and J 6 bases; nucleotides not matched to a gene: 7.

The rearrangement joins TRBV5-6 to TRBJ2-7; D may be TRBD2 (6 bases). This CDR3 has 14 residues. Germline CDR1 is SGHDT and CDR2 is YYEEEE. V lost 4 bases and J lost 6, with 17 bases in between. The CDR3 bases are TGTGCCAGCAGCCCTGTGGGGGTCGGGAGCGAGCAGTACTTC. Amino acid sequence: CASSPVGVGSEQYF.

The table lists this clonotype with many counts. V usage is TRBV19 and J usage is TRBJ1-5; no clear D. Germline CDR1 LNHDA, CDR2 SQIVND (reference sequence). The CDR3 has 13 residues. The ends were cut back, 1 base at V and 7 bases at J, with 8 bases in the middle. CDR3 coding DNA: TGTGCCAGTAGTATAGCGGCGTTCCAGCCCCAGCATTTT. It specifies CASSIAAFQPQHF.

The chain carries TRBV6-2 or TRBV6-3 and TRBJ1-1, with D possibly being TRBD1 (6 bases). Germline V gene lookup returns CDR1 MNHEY and CDR2 SVGEGT. Trimming left V 9 bases short and J 0 bases short, with 17 bases between. The CDR3 is 15 residues long. CDR3 protein: CASKLLGGVNTEAFF. The CDR3 DNA follows: TGTGCCAGTAAACTACTAGGGGGTGTGAACACTGAAGCTTTCTTT.

The rearrangement uses TRBV29-1 and TRBJ1-2; TRBD1 might be the D (6 bases). Trimming stripped 8 bases from V and 0 bases from J, with 19 bases between. Per germline, CDR1 SQVTM and CDR2 ANQGSEA. CDR3 size: 15 residues. The DNA of the CDR3 is TGCAGCCGTGGACAGTCGCCCCTTACTAACTATGGCTACACCTTC. Encoded protein: CSRGQSPLTNYGYTF.

Many counts were recorded for this clonotype. CDR3 bases: TGCAGCGCTGCGCCGGGACAGGGAGGATACGAGCAGTACTTC. Amino acids: CSAAPGQGGYEQYF. The chain carries TRBV29-1 and TRBJ2-7, with TRBD1 matching over 9 bases. Germline values: CDR1 SQVTM, CDR2 ANQGSEA. This CDR3 has 14 amino acids. V shed 7 bases, J shed 4 bases, and the junction held 11 bases outside the gene matches.

This clonotype has a count of ten or more. The chain recombines TRBV20-1 with TRBJ2-7, with 12 bases matching TRBD2. J gave up 1 base and V 2 bases, and 12 bases lay outside the gene matches. The CDR3 covers 18 residues. Germline V gives CDR1 DFQATT, CDR2 SNEGSKA (reference sequence). DNA for the CDR3: TGCAGTGCTAGATCACTGACTAGCGGGAGTATTGAGTCCTACGAGCAGTACTTC. Its translation: CSARSLTSGSIESYEQYF.